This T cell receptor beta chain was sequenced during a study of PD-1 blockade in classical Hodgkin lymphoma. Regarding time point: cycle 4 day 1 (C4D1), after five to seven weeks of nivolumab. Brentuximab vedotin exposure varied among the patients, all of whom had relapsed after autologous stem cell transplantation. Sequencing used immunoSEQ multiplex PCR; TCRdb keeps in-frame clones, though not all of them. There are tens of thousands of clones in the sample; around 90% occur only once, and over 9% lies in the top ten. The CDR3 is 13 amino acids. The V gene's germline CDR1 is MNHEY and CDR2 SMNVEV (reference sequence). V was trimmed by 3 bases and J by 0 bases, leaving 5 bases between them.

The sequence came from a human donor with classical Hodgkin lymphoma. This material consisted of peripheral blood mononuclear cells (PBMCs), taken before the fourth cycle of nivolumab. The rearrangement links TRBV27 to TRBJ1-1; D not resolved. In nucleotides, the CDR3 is TGTGCCAGCAGTTTCCAGATGAACACTGAAGCTTTCTTT. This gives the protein CASSFQMNTEAFF.